This note documents a single TCR beta chain sequence. The data stem from a study of technical replicates of blood from four donors. The CDR3 consists of 16 residues. With 3 bases clipped from V and 5 bases from J, the junction kept 10 bases outside the gene matches. The germline CDR1 and CDR2 sequences are MNHEY and SMNVEV (reference sequence). TCRdb keeps only in-frame clones here, not all; method: immunoSEQ multiplex PCR. The top ten hold 0.2% to 0.25% of the sample, which has 98,000 or so clones, approximately 95% seen once. The sequenced sample was T cells isolated from PBMCs. This chain connects TRBV27 to TRBJ2-5, with 9 bases aligning to TRBD1. The receptor was isolated from a human donor in good health. CDR3 residues: CASSFLQTGGMETQYF. The CDR3, as DNA: TGTGCCAGCAGTTTCCTTCAAACAGGGGGCATGGAGACCCAGTACTTC.